A selection of T cell receptor beta chains follows, all from one sample in a study of T cells in Graves' hyperthyroidism and ophthalmopathy. TCRdb passed the multiplex PCR reads through MiXCR, listing each CDR3 protein once. The table lists 640,000 or so distinct CDR3 sequences, over 12% of them singletons. Material for sequencing was blood. The receptors were sampled from a woman in her thirties or forties with Graves' ophthalmopathy. Both conserved end residues are part of each CDR3.

J gene: TRBJ2-7; V gene: TRBV20-1; CDR3 protein: CSADQLGGPYEQYF
J gene: TRBJ2-7; V gene: TRBV12-3/TRBV12-4; CDR3 protein: CASSPTGGRAEQYF
J gene: TRBJ2-7; V gene: TRBV6-5; CDR3 protein: CASSYGPPSSYEQYF
J gene: TRBJ2-7; V gene: TRBV28; CDR3 protein: CASSKNSGRLYEQYF
J gene: TRBJ2-2; V gene: TRBV11-2; CDR3 protein: CASSLGSRSGRSTGELFF
J gene: TRBJ1-5; V gene: TRBV6-1; CDR3 protein: CASSRDRALNQPQHF
J gene: TRBJ2-2; V gene: TRBV10-3; CDR3 protein: CAITTRAVLPLSGVDTGELFF
J gene: TRBJ1-5; V gene: TRBV6-1; CDR3 protein: CASSDGTGGAQPQHF
J gene: TRBJ2-3; V gene: TRBV18; CDR3 protein: CASSPQRLTDTQYF
J gene: TRBJ1-5; V gene: TRBV6-2/TRBV6-3; CDR3 protein: CASSFYRKGQPQHF
J gene: TRBJ2-7; V gene: TRBV9; CDR3 protein: CASSVGQAAYEQYF
J gene: TRBJ2-3; V gene: TRBV7-9; CDR3 protein: CASSRPTADGVTQYF
J gene: TRBJ2-5; V gene: TRBV19; CDR3 protein: CASSIAGDYETQYF
J gene: TRBJ2-7; V gene: TRBV5-6; CDR3 protein: CASSIDSSNLYEQYF
J gene: TRBJ1-2; V gene: TRBV6-8; CDR3 protein: CASSDRTENYGYTF
J gene: TRBJ2-7; V gene: TRBV6-1; CDR3 protein: CASRLLQGGSNEQYF
J gene: TRBJ2-7; V gene: TRBV10-3; CDR3 protein: CASREQGGYEQYF
J gene: TRBJ1-1; V gene: TRBV27; CDR3 protein: CASSTLRDSSNTEAFF
J gene: TRBJ1-1; V gene: TRBV6-5; CDR3 protein: CATLQVSPNTEAFF
J gene: TRBJ2-7; V gene: TRBV28; CDR3 protein: CASRIGTTQYEQYF
J gene: TRBJ1-2; V gene: TRBV11-3; CDR3 protein: CASSLDSVQGYTF
J gene: TRBJ2-5; V gene: TRBV11-3; CDR3 protein: CASSLTSGRAPETQYF
J gene: TRBJ2-2; V gene: TRBV25-1; CDR3 protein: CASSEGPGLGNTGELFF
J gene: TRBJ2-2; V gene: TRBV7-3; CDR3 protein: CASSRQGAGELFF
J gene: TRBJ1-5; V gene: TRBV2; CDR3 protein: CASNRETGLHQPQHF
J gene: TRBJ1-5; V gene: TRBV19; CDR3 protein: CASSKGQLNQPQHF
J gene: TRBJ1-2; V gene: TRBV12-3/TRBV12-4; CDR3 protein: CASSNRVGYTF
J gene: TRBJ2-5; V gene: TRBV20-1; CDR3 protein: CSASPGVLGTQYF
J gene: TRBJ2-2; V gene: TRBV7-6; CDR3 protein: CASSLGYEESGELFF
J gene: TRBJ2-7; V gene: TRBV7-9; CDR3 protein: CASSLTAGDLYEQYF
J gene: TRBJ2-5; V gene: TRBV28; CDR3 protein: CACGTGQETQYF
J gene: TRBJ1-2; V gene: TRBV28; CDR3 protein: CASSFGRDPRGYTF
J gene: TRBJ1-2; V gene: TRBV27; CDR3 protein: CASRPGRNPAHYGYTF
J gene: TRBJ1-1; V gene: TRBV6-2/TRBV6-3; CDR3 protein: CASSRELNTEAFF
J gene: TRBJ1-2; V gene: TRBV11-1; CDR3 protein: CASSLAGQGERTNYGYTF
J gene: TRBJ2-7; V gene: TRBV5-1; CDR3 protein: CASSLTPGQGFEQYF
J gene: TRBJ2-2; V gene: TRBV6-5; CDR3 protein: CASRRTENTGELFF
J gene: TRBJ2-7; V gene: TRBV12-3/TRBV12-4; CDR3 protein: CANSFGYEQYF
J gene: TRBJ1-1; V gene: TRBV30; CDR3 protein: CAWSVSRVNTEAFF
J gene: TRBJ2-7; V gene: TRBV30; CDR3 protein: CACRLGTGGREQYF
J gene: TRBJ2-7; V gene: TRBV2; CDR3 protein: CASSATVSSYEQYF